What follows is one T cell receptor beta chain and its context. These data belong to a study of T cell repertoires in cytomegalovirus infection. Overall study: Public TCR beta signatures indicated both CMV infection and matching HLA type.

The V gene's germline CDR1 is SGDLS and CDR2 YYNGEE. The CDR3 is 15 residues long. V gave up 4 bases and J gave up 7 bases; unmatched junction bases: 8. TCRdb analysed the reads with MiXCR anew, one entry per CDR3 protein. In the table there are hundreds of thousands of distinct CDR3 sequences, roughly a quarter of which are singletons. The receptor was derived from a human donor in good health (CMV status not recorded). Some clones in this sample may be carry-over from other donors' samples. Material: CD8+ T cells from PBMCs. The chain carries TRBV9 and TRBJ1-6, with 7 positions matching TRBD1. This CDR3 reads CASSPQGIMNSPLHF. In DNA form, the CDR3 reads TGTGCCAGCAGCCCACAGGGGATCATGAATTCACCCCTCCACTTT.